This TCR beta chain was sequenced during a study of CD8 T cells in Susac syndrome. RNA in amounts of roughly 0.5 to 1 ug was reverse transcribed with random hexamers. Multiplex immunoSEQ PCR targeted 54 Vbeta and 13 Jbeta TCR beta segments. TCRdb re-derived calls from the immunoSEQ multiplex PCR reads in MiXCR, one entry per CDR3 protein. Of approximately 280,000 distinct CDR3 sequences in the sample, 85% were seen once. CD8+ and CD4+ blood T cells underwent TCR beta sequencing. The multiple sclerosis control group consisted of treatment-naive patients whose relapsing-remitting disease, which was either stable or active, fulfilled revised McDonald criteria. In contrast to the negatively isolated CD8+ and CD4+ T cells, TEMRA cells were FACS-enriched. V lost 1 base and J lost 7; bases outside the gene matches: 9. The CDR3 loop spans 17 amino acids.

V usage is TRBV12-3 or TRBV12-4 and J usage is TRBJ2-1; 11 bases are a match to TRBD2. This clonotype originated in a human donor with multiple sclerosis. What was sequenced was CD8+ T cells from PBMCs. In DNA, the CDR3 is TGTGCCAGCAGTTTAGAGGGGTCACTAGCGGGGGCGAATGAGCAGTTCTTC. Its translation: CASSLEGSLAGANEQFF.